This TCR beta chain is from a study of blood T cell repertoires in COVID-19. Across the whole study: PBMCs, B-cell-depleted T cells, or T cells provided the cDNA or gDNA that made up the material.

The CDR3 has 17 residues. With 7 bases clipped from V and 1 base from J, the junction kept 14 bases outside the gene matches. Germline V gene data show CDR1 as SNHLY and CDR2 as FYNNEI. Per the authors' pipeline: Amplification with reference gene primers provided the estimates of nucleated cell counts. Libraries were prepared by immunoSEQ multiplex PCR; TCRdb keeps only in-frame clonotypes and omits some of them. The V and J calls and clone size are taken from that table; D and trimming were inferred from the DNA. Seen here are 180,000 or so clones, around four fifths observed once, and the top ten hold roughly 4%. The study assigned cohorts using participant-reported clinical history.

The source of this sequence is a woman between 45 and 65 years old in a cohort exposed to, infected with or recovered from COVID-19 (not recorded which). The V call is TRBV2, the J call TRBJ1-1; TRBD1 matches 8 bases. The sequencing sample was made of PBMCs or T cells enriched from blood (not recorded which). The CDR3 bases are TGTGCCAGCACCCCCCGGACAGGGCGGAATCAGAACACTGAAGCTTTCTTT. Protein sequence: CASTPRTGRNQNTEAFF.